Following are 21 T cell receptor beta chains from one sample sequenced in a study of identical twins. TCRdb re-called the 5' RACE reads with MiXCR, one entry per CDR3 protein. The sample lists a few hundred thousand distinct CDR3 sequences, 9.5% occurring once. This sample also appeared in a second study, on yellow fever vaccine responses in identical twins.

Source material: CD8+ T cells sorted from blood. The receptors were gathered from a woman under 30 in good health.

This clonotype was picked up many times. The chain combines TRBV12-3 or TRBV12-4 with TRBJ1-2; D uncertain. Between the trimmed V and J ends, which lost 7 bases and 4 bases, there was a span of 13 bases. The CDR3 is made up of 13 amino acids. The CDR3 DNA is TGTGCCAGCACCCCGGTTGGCCCCTATGGCTACACCTTC. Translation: CASTPVGPYGYTF.

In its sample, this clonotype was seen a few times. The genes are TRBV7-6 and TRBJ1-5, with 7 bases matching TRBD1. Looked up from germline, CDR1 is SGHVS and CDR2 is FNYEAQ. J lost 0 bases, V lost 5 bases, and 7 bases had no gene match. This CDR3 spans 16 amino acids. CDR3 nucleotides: TGTGCCAGCAGCCACACCCCAGGGGGTAGCAATCAGCCCCAGCATTTT. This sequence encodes CASSHTPGGSNQPQHF.

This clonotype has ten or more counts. The CDR3 nucleotides are TGTGCCACCGAATCGAGCTATGGCTACACCTTC. This codes for CATESSYGYTF. This rearrangement joins TRBV6-5 to TRBJ1-2; no reliable D call. Trimming cost V 10 bases and J 4 bases, with 10 bases left between them. This CDR3 comprises 11 residues. The germline CDR1 and CDR2 sequences are MNHEY and SVGAGI.

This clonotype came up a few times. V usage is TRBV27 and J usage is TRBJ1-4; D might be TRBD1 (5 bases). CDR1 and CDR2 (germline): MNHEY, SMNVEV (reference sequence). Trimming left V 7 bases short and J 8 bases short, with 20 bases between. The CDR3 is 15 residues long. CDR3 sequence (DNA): TGTGCCAGCAAGGGCTCGGACGTTTACAGGGAAAAACTGTTTTTT. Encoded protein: CASKGSDVYREKLFF.

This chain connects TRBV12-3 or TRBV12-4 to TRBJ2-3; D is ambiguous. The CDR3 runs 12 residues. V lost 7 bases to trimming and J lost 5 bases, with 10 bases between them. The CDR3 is CASTLGGDTQYF. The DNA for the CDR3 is TGTGCCAGCACCCTAGGCGGAGATACGCAGTATTTT.

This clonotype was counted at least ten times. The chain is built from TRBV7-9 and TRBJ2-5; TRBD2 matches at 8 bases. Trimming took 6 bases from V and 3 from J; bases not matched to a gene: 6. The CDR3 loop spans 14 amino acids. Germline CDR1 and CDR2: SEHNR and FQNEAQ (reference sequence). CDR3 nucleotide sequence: TGTGCCAGCAGTCATACTAGCGGAGAAGAGACCCAGTACTTC. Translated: CASSHTSGEETQYF.

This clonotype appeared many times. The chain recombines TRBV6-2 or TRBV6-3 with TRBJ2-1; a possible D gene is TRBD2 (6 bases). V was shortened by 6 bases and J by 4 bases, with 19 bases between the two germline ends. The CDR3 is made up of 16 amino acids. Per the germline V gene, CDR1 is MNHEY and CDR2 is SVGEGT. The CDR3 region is CASSRLVRSGYNEQFF. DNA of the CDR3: TGTGCCAGCAGCCGACTAGTTCGGTCGGGGTACAATGAGCAGTTCTTC.

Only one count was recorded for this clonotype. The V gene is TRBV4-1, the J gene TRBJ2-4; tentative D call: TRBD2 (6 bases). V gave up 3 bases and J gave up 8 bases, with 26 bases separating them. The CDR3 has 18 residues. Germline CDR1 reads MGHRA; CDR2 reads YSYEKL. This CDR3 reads CASSQDDPASRGGDIQYF. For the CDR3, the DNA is TGCGCCAGCAGCCAGGATGACCCCGCCTCGCGGGGCGGGGACATTCAGTACTTC.

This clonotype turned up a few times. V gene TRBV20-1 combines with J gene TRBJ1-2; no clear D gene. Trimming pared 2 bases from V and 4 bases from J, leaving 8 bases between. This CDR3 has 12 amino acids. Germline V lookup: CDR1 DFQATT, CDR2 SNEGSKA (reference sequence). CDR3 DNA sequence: TGCAGTGCTAGATCGTGGGCCTATGGCTACACCTTC. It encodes CSARSWAYGYTF.

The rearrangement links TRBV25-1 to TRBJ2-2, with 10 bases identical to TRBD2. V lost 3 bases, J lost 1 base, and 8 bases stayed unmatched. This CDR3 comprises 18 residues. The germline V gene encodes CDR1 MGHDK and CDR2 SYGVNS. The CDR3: CASSESFGLAVNTGELFF. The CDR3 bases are TGTGCCAGCAGTGAGTCCTTCGGACTAGCGGTGAACACCGGGGAGCTGTTTTTT.

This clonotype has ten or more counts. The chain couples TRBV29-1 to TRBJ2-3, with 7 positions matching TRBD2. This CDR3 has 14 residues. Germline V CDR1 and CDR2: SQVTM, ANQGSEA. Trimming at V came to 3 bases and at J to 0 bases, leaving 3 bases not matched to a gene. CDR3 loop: CSVEGGVSTDTQYF. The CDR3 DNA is TGCAGCGTTGAGGGGGGGGTGAGCACAGATACGCAGTATTTT.

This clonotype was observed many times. The CDR3 sequence is CASSLGDASEAFF. CDR3 in DNA: TGTGCCAGCAGTTTAGGGGACGCAAGTGAAGCTTTCTTT. The chain combines TRBV28 with TRBJ1-1, with D possibly TRBD1 on 5 matching bases. The CDR3 is 13 amino acids. Trimming pared 2 bases from V and 7 bases from J, leaving 11 bases between. The germline CDR1 and CDR2 sequences are MDHEN and SYDVKM.

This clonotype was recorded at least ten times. Written as DNA, the CDR3 is TGTGCCAGCAGTCAGACAGGGAATAGATTAGCCAAAAACATTCAGTACTTC. Translating it yields CASSQTGNRLAKNIQYF. The rearrangement links TRBV28 to TRBJ2-4, with 7 positions matching TRBD1. The CDR3 covers 17 residues. With 5 bases clipped from V and 0 bases from J, the junction kept 10 bases outside the gene matches. In germline, CDR1 is MDHEN, CDR2 SYDVKM.

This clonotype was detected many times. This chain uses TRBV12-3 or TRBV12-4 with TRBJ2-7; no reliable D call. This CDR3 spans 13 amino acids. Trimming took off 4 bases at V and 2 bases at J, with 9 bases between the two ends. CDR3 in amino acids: CASSSLYPYEQYF. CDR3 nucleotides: TGTGCCAGCAGTTCCTTGTATCCCTACGAGCAGTACTTC.

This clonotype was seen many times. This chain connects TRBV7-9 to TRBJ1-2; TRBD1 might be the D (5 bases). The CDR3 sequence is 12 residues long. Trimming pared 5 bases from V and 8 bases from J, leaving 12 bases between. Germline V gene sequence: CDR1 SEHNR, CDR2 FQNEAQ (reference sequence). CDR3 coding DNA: TGTGCCAGCAGCCCCAGGGAGGGAGGCTACACCTTC. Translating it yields CASSPREGGYTF. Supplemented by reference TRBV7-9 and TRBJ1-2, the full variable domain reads DTGVSQNPRHKITKRGQNVTFRCDPISEHNRLYWYRQTLGQGPEFLTYFQNEAQLEKSRLLSDRFSAERPKGSFSTLEIQRTEQGDSAMYLCASSPREGGYTFGSGTRLTVV.

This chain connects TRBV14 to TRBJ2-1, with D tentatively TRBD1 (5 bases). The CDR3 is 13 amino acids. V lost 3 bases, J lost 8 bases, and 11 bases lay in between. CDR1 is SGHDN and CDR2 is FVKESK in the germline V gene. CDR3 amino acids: CASSHAGFHEQFF. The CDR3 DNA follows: TGTGCCAGCAGCCACGCAGGGTTTCATGAGCAGTTCTTC.

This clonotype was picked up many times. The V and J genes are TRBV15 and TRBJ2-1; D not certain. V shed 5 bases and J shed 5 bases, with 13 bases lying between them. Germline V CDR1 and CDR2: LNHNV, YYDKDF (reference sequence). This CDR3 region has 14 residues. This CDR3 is CATSDDPENNEQFF. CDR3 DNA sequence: TGTGCCACCAGCGACGACCCTGAGAACAATGAGCAGTTCTTC.

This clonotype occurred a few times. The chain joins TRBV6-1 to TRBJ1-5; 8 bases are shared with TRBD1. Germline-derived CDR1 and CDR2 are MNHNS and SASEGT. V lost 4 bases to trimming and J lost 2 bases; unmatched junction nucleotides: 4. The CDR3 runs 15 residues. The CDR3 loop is CASSAGGLRNQPQHF. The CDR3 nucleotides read TGTGCCAGCAGTGCAGGGGGCCTGCGCAATCAGCCCCAGCATTTT.

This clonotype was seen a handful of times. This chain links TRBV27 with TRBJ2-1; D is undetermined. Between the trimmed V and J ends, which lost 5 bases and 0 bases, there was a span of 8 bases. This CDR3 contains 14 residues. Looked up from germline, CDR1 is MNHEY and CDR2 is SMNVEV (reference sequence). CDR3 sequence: CASSGFHSYNEQFF. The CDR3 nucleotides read TGTGCCAGCAGTGGCTTCCACTCCTACAATGAGCAGTTCTTC.

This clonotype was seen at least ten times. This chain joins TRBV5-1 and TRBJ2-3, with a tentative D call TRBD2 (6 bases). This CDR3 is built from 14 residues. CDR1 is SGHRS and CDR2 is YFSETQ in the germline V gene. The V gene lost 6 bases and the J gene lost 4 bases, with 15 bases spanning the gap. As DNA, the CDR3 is TGCGCCAGCACAATTGGAGGGCCAGCAGATACGCAGTATTTT. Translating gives CASTIGGPADTQYF.

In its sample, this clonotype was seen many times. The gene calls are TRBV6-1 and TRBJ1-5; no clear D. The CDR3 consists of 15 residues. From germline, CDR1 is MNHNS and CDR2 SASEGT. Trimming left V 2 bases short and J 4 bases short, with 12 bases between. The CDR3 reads CASSEPGEPNQPQHF. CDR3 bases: TGTGCCAGCAGTGAACCCGGGGAGCCAAATCAGCCCCAGCATTTT.